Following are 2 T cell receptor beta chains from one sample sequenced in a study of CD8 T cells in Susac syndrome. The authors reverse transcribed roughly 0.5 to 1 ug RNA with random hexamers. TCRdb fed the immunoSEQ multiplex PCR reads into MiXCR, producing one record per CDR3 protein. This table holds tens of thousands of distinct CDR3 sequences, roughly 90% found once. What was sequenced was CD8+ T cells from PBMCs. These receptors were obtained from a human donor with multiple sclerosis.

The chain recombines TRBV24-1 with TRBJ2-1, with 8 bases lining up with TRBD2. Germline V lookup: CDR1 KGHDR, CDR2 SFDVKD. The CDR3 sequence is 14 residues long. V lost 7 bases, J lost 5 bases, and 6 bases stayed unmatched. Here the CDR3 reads CATRLSGGDNEQFF. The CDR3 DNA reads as TGTGCCACCAGGCTGAGCGGGGGAGACAATGAGCAGTTCTTC.

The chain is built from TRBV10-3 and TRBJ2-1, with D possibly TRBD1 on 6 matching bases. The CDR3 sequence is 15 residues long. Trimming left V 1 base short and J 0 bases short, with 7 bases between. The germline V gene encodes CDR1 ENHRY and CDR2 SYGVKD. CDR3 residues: CAISEWDTSYNEQFF. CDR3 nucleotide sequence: TGTGCCATCAGTGAGTGGGACACCTCCTACAATGAGCAGTTCTTC.